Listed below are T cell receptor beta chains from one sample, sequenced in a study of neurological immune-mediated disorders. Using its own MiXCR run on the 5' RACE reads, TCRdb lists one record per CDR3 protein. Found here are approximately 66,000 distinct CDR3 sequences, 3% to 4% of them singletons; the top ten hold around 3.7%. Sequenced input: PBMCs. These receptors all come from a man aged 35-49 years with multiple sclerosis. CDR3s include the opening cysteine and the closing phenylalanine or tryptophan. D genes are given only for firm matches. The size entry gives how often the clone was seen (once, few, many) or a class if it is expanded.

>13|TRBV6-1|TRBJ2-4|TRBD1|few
CASSGQGANIQYF
TGTGCCAGCAGTGGACAGGGTGCAAACATTCAGTACTTC
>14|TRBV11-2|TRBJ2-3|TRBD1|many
CASSPRDRPDTQYF
TGTGCCAGCAGCCCCCGGGACAGGCCAGATACGCAGTATTTT
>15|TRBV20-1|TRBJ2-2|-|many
CSALVQGLNTGELFF
TGCAGTGCCCTCGTCCAGGGATTGAACACCGGGGAGCTGTTTTTT
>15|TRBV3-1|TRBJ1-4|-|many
CASSQEQGAGEKLFF
TGTGCCAGCAGCCAAGAGCAGGGCGCGGGGGAAAAACTGTTTTTT
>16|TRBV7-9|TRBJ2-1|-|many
CASPGSSIRQYNEQFF
TGTGCCAGTCCGGGTAGCTCGATTCGCCAATACAATGAGCAGTTCTTC
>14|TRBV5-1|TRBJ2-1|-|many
CASSLGAAEDEQFF
TGCGCCAGCAGCTTGGGGGCCGCGGAGGATGAGCAGTTCTTC
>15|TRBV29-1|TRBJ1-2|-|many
CSVEFSASPNYGYTF
TGCAGCGTTGAATTCTCAGCCTCCCCTAACTATGGCTACACCTTC
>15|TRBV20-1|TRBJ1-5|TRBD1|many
CSASTGTGGGQPQHF
TGCAGTGCTAGTACCGGGACAGGGGGCGGTCAGCCCCAGCATTTT
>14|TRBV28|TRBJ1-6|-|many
CASNSAPWGSPLHF
TGTGCCAGCAATTCAGCTCCGTGGGGTTCACCCCTCCACTTT
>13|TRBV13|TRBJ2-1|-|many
CASSLVRYNEQFF
TGTGCCAGCAGCTTAGTCCGCTACAATGAGCAGTTCTTC